These T cell receptor beta chains were read from a single sample in a study of T-cell reconstitution after alpha-beta-depleted transplantation in children. TCRdb independently ran MiXCR on the PCR reads; one entry per CDR3 protein. The table includes over 400,000 distinct CDR3 sequences, 43% detected once. The specimen comprised PBMCs, sampled before TCRalphabeta/CD19-depleted stem cell transplant. Source of these receptors: a girl aged 2 to 9 with aplastic anemia, due to receive a stem cell transplant. The CDR3 runs from the conserved cysteine through the conserved F or W. D genes are given only for firm matches. For some rows the clone size is stated as once, few or many, or as a class when expanded; others skip it.

17	NA	TRBV28	TRBJ1-1	NA	TGTGCCAGCAGTTTGGGCACCAGGAGGGGGAAGTGGTCTGAAGCTTTCTTT	CASSLGTRRGKWSEAFF
15	NA	TRBV28	TRBJ2-7	many	TGTGCCAGCAGTTTACACACCTTAAGCTCCTACGAGCAGTACTTC	CASSLHTLSSYEQYF
15	TRBD2	TRBV2	TRBJ2-3	many	TGTGCCAGCAGAGAGACTAGCGGAAGCACAGATACGCAGTATTTT	CASRETSGSTDTQYF
14	TRBD1	TRBV6-5	TRBJ2-7	NA	TGTGCCAGCAGTTTACAGGGGGCATGGTACGAGCAGTACTTC	CASSLQGAWYEQYF
15	NA	TRBV20-1	TRBJ2-6	NA	TGCAGTGCTAGAGGCCGGACTTCTGGGGCCAACGTCCTGACTTTC	CSARGRTSGANVLTF
15	NA	TRBV4-1	TRBJ2-1	NA	TGCGCCAGCAGCACTCGGGACGGCCTCGGCGATGAGCAGTTCTTC	CASSTRDGLGDEQFF
15	TRBD2	TRBV20-1	TRBJ2-3	NA	TGCAGTGCTAGTGCTGGGACTAGCGTTACAGATACGCAGTATTTT	CSASAGTSVTDTQYF
16	TRBD1	TRBV5-1	TRBJ1-2	NA	TGCGCCAGCAGCCCGGAGCCGGGACAGGAGTTCTATGGCTACACCTTC	CASSPEPGQEFYGYTF
12	NA	TRBV29-1	TRBJ1-5	NA	TGCAGCGCCCTGGTAAGGGGTCAGCCCCAGCATTTT	CSALVRGQPQHF
13	NA	TRBV14	TRBJ2-5	few	TGTGCCAGCAGCCTAGAGCACCAAGAGACCCAGTACTTC	CASSLEHQETQYF
16	TRBD2	TRBV7-2	TRBJ2-3	NA	TGTGCCAGCAGCCCCACAACTAGCGGGAGCACAGATACGCATTATTTT	CASSPTTSGSTDTHYF
14	TRBD1	TRBV6-1	TRBJ2-7	few	TGTGCCAGTAGCCTCGGGACAGCCGAATACGAGCAGTACTTC	CASSLGTAEYEQYF
14	TRBD2	TRBV7-6	TRBJ2-1	NA	TGTGCCAGCAGCAGGGGGACTAGTCTTAGTGAGCAGTTCTTC	CASSRGTSLSEQFF
16	TRBD2	TRBV20-1	TRBJ2-3	NA	TGCAGTGCTAGAGATCGTAGCGGGAGAGCGGGGGATACGCAGTATTTT	CSARDRSGRAGDTQYF
21	NA	TRBV6-2/TRBV6-3	TRBJ2-3	once	TGTGCCAGCAGTTACTCGCGGGGTTTCGTTTGGCGGGACCTCCACCCGCTTACGCAGTATTTT	CASSYSRGFVWRDLHPLTQYF
15	NA	TRBV5-5	TRBJ2-7	few	TGTGCCAGCAGCTGGGGACGGGGACCTACCTACGAGCAGTACTTC	CASSWGRGPTYEQYF
15	TRBD2	TRBV6-1	TRBJ2-4	NA	TGTGCCAGCACCCGGGGACTAGCGGGAGACCCTTTAGGGCACTTC	CASTRGLAGDPLGHF
17	NA	TRBV5-1	TRBJ2-7	NA	TGCGCCAGCAGCTTGGACGGGGCCGGGCAAACCTCCTACGAGCAGTACTTC	CASSLDGAGQTSYEQYF
13	NA	TRBV24-1	TRBJ2-2	few	TGTGCCACCAGTGATAGTATCACCGGGGAGCTGTTTTTT	CATSDSITGELFF
10	NA	TRBV20-1	TRBJ2-7	few	TGCAGTGCCCTGTTCGGCGAGCAGTACTTC	CSALFGEQYF
14	TRBD2	TRBV28	TRBJ2-7	many	TGTGCCAGCAGTCCTAGCGGGAGAGGAGAGGAGCAGTACTTC	CASSPSGRGEEQYF
14	NA	TRBV5-1	TRBJ2-3	NA	TGCGCCAGCACCGAGGGGCAGGGCCAGGCTACGCAGTATTTT	CASTEGQGQATQYF
16	TRBD2	TRBV6-1	TRBJ2-3	few	TGTGCCAGCAGTCCCTTAGCGGGAGGCAGGACAGATACGCAGTATTTT	CASSPLAGGRTDTQYF
19	TRBD2	TRBV4-2	TRBJ2-7	NA	TGTGCCAGCAGCCAAATTATCGGGACTAGCGGGGGGACCACCTACGAGCAGTACTTC	CASSQIIGTSGGTTYEQYF
15	TRBD2	TRBV6-1	TRBJ2-5	many	TGTGCCAGCACCCTCACTAGCGGCGGAGGAGAGACCCAGTACTTC	CASTLTSGGGETQYF
14	TRBD1	TRBV12-3/TRBV12-4	TRBJ1-1	NA	TGTGCCAGCATTGACAGGGGGCTTGATCCTGAAGCTTTCTTT	CASIDRGLDPEAFF
12	NA	TRBV27	TRBJ2-1	NA	TGTGCCAGCGGGAGACAGACCAATGAGCAGTTCTTC	CASGRQTNEQFF
14	TRBD1	TRBV20-1	TRBJ2-7	many	TGCAGTGCTTACACAGGGGGCTCTTCGTACGAGCAGTACTTC	CSAYTGGSSYEQYF
17	TRBD1	TRBV19	TRBJ1-2	NA	TGTGCCAGTAGTATAGAGTGGACCGGCGACAGGGGCTATGGCTACACCTTC	CASSIEWTGDRGYGYTF
12	NA	TRBV20-1	TRBJ1-2	NA	TGCAGTGCTAGCCAGGTCTACTATGGCTACACCTTC	CSASQVYYGYTF
16	NA	TRBV6-5	TRBJ1-6	NA	TGTGCCAGCAGTTATGAGGTCGTACGGTACAATTCACCCCTCCACTTT	CASSYEVVRYNSPLHF
15	TRBD1	TRBV2	TRBJ2-7	few	TGTGCCAGCGTAGCTTCGGGGACAGGGGGCTACGAGCAGTACTTC	CASVASGTGGYEQYF
11	NA	TRBV10-3	TRBJ2-7	many	TGTGCCATCTCCCTTGACTACGAGCAGTACTTC	CAISLDYEQYF
15	TRBD1	TRBV30	TRBJ1-2	NA	TGTGCCTGCCTAGTTCAGGGGGCGCTGATCTATGGCTACACCTTC	CACLVQGALIYGYTF
15	NA	TRBV15	TRBJ1-5	NA	TGTGCCACCAGCTTAAATCGGGCAGAAAATCAGCCCCAGCATTTT	CATSLNRAENQPQHF
14	NA	TRBV12-3/TRBV12-4	TRBJ1-2	NA	TGTGCCAGCTGTTTCACAGGGTCGATCGATGGCTACACCTTC	CASCFTGSIDGYTF